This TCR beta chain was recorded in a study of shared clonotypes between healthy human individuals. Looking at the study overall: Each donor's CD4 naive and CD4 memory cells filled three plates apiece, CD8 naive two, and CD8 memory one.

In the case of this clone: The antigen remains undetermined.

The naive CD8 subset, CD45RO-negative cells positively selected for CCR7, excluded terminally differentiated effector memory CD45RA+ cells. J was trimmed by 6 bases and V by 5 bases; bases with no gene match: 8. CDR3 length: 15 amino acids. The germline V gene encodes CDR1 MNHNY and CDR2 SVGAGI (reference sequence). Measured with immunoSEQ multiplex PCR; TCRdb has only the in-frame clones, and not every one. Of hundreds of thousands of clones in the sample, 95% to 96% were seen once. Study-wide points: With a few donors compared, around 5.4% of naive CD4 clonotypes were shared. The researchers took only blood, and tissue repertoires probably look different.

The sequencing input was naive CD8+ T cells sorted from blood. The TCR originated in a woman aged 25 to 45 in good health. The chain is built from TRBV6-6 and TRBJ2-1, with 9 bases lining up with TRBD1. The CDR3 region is CASSPRTGVGNEQFF. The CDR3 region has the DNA TGTGCCAGCAGTCCCCGGACAGGGGTGGGCAATGAGCAGTTCTTC.